This TCR beta chain was sequenced during a study of tumor-infiltrating lymphocytes in localized non-small cell lung cancer. Across the whole study: Tumor tissue and non-adjacent uninvolved lung came from each patient.

Findings and caveats of the study: Only some patients had TCR sequencing, depending on available tissue. Different pieces of the same tissue went to different assays, confounding technical variation with intratumor heterogeneity. No link was found between tumor T-cell fraction and recurrence-free survival.

The protocol was immunoSEQ multiplex PCR, while the TCRdb copy is restricted to in-frame clones and leaves out a portion. The sample has about 12,000 clones; less than 90% are singletons. This CDR3 contains 12 residues. With V trimmed by 3 bases and J by 11 bases, 3 bases remained unmatched. Germline values: CDR1 SGHTA, CDR2 FQGNSA. This clone is classed as medium-sized. What it binds is not known. This clonotype was obtained from a human donor with non-small cell lung cancer. The source material was lung tumor tissue. The V call is TRBV7-2, the J call TRBJ2-1; 8 bases align to TRBD2. The CDR3 nucleotides read TGTGCCAGCAGCTTGAGCGGGGGCAAGCAGTTCTTC. Translated: CASSLSGGKQFF.